One and the same sample provided the 15 T cell receptor beta chains below, sequenced in a study of cytomegalovirus exposure and HLA in healthy donors. Both 60 Vbeta primers and 13 Jbeta primers went into the PCR. The repertoire was sequenced with immunoSEQ multiplex PCR; TCRdb's copy has only in-frame clones and lacks some. Of approximately 95,000 clones in the sample, approximately 81% were seen once. Sequenced sample: PBMCs. The receptors shown here come from a woman aged 70-85 years in good health and CMV-seropositive.

This clone occurred once. The chain has TRBV30 and TRBJ2-5; the D gene is possibly TRBD1 (5 bases). V shed 3 bases and J shed 2 bases, with 16 bases lying between them. Germline V gene sequence: CDR1 GTSNPN, CDR2 SVGIG (reference sequence). This CDR3 has 15 amino acids. The CDR3 sequence is CAWRRWQGQQETQYF. Written as DNA, the CDR3 is TGTGCCTGGAGAAGATGGCAGGGCCAACAAGAGACCCAGTACTTC.

The CDR3 nucleotides read TGTGCCAGCAGGTTCCGTAGAGGTTCACCCCTCCACTTT. It encodes CASRFRRGSPLHF. The chain employs TRBV7-2 and TRBJ1-6, with D uncertain. The CDR3 loop spans 13 amino acids. The germline gives CDR1 SGHTA, CDR2 FQGNSA. Trimming left V 6 bases short and J 9 bases short, with 12 bases between.

The chain has TRBV6-5 and TRBJ2-3, with D perhaps matching TRBD2 (5 bases). The CDR3 consists of 14 residues. Trimming shortened V by 6 bases and J by 0 bases, and 10 bases separated the two germline ends. The germline V gene has CDR1 MNHEY and CDR2 SVGAGI. In DNA form, the CDR3 reads TGTGCCAGCAGCCGGGGAGAAAGCACAGATACGCAGTATTTT. This encodes CASSRGESTDTQYF.

This chain connects TRBV7-3 to TRBJ2-1, with D uncertain. The CDR3 length is 16 residues. Trimming left V 10 bases short and J 4 bases short, with 23 bases between. Germline V gene lookup returns CDR1 SGHTA and CDR2 FQGTGA. The chain's CDR3 is CATPKRRLLPYNEQFF. The CDR3 bases are TGTGCCACACCCAAAAGGCGACTCTTACCGTACAATGAGCAGTTCTTC.

This clone was seen only once. This chain connects TRBV7-9 to TRBJ2-5, with TRBD1 matching 9 bases. Matching the DNA end better, TRBJ2-7 makes the J call doubtful. Germline V gene lookup returns CDR1 SEHNR and CDR2 FQNEAQ (reference sequence). The CDR3 sequence is 14 residues long. The CDR3 region has the DNA TGTGCCAGCAGCACCGGGACAGGGACCTACGAGCAGTACTTC. Protein product: CASSTGTGTYEQYF.

The chain is built from TRBV5-1 and TRBJ1-1, with D perhaps TRBD1 (6 bases). CDR3 size: 14 residues. From germline, CDR1 is SGHRS and CDR2 YFSETQ. With 2 bases removed from V and 2 bases from J, the gap between germline ends came to 10 bases. CDR3 nucleotide sequence: TGCGCCAGCAGCTTTGGGACAATCAACACTGAAGCTTTCTTT. Encoded protein: CASSFGTINTEAFF.

V usage is TRBV27 and J usage is TRBJ1-1; weak D call: TRBD1 (6 bases). This CDR3 is 13 amino acids long. Germline V gives CDR1 MNHEY, CDR2 SMNVEV (reference sequence). Trimming took off 0 bases at V and 4 bases at J, with 6 bases between the two ends. The CDR3: CASSLSGGTEAFF. CDR3 sequence (DNA): TGTGCCAGCAGTTTATCAGGGGGCACTGAAGCTTTCTTT.

To note about this clone: Other DNA sequences in the same sample also yield this CDR3. The chain employs TRBV18 and TRBJ1-1; 9 bases fit TRBD1. CDR3 length equals 14 residues. V gave up 3 bases and J gave up 2 bases; unmatched junction bases: 1. CDR1 and CDR2 from the germline V gene are KGHSH and LQKENI. CDR3 amino acids: CASSPTGGNTEAFF. The CDR3 nucleotides are TGTGCCAGCTCACCGACAGGGGGAAACACTGAAGCTTTCTTT.

The V call is TRBV7-2, the J call TRBJ1-3; D remains ambiguous. Trimming took 4 bases from V and 3 from J, leaving 10 bases between them. The CDR3 consists of 14 residues. Germline CDR1 is SGHTA and CDR2 is FQGNSA. CDR3: CASSSPGLGNTIYF. Written as DNA, the CDR3 is TGTGCCAGCAGCTCCCCGGGTCTTGGAAACACCATATATTTT.

The chain joins TRBV28 to TRBJ2-2; a weak D match, TRBD2 (5 bases). The germline V gene encodes CDR1 MDHEN and CDR2 SYDVKM. This CDR3 region has 14 residues. Trimming removed 8 bases from V and 1 base from J, with 11 bases in between. The CDR3 region has the DNA TGTGCCAGCCGAAAGGAGGTGAACACCGGGGAGCTGTTTTTT. Translated: CASRKEVNTGELFF.

This chain uses TRBV18 with TRBJ2-1, with a possible D match to TRBD2 (5 bases). The CDR3 is 15 residues long. Between the trimmed V and J ends, which lost 3 bases and 8 bases, there was a span of 17 bases. Germline V gene lookup returns CDR1 KGHSH and CDR2 LQKENI. The CDR3 reads CASSPLANAVHEQFF. The CDR3 nucleotides read TGTGCCAGCTCACCCCTAGCCAACGCCGTCCATGAGCAGTTCTTC.

The rearrangement joins TRBV4-2 to TRBJ2-1, with 7 bases matching TRBD2. The CDR3 contains 14 residues. Germline assignment: CDR1 LGHNA and CDR2 YNFKEQ. The junction had 6 bases not matched to a gene; V was cut back by 0 bases and J by 10 bases. CDR3 sequence reads: CASSQDGGGREQFF. In DNA form, the CDR3 reads TGTGCCAGCAGCCAAGATGGCGGGGGAAGGGAGCAGTTCTTC.

J is TRBJ2-4 and V is TRBV5-6, with TRBD1 matching over 8 bases. The CDR3 has 14 amino acids. Trimming took 1 base from V and 5 from J; bases not matched to a gene: 2. The germline V gene encodes CDR1 SGHDT and CDR2 YYEEEE. The chain's CDR3 is CASSLWGQENIQYF. The CDR3 DNA reads as TGTGCCAGCAGCTTGTGGGGACAGGAAAACATTCAGTACTTC.

The chain is built from TRBV5-4 and TRBJ1-3; weak D call: TRBD1 (6 bases). Trimming took off 3 bases at V and 4 bases at J, with 14 bases between the two ends. Germline loops: CDR1 SGHNT, CDR2 YYREEE (reference sequence). The CDR3 is made up of 15 amino acids. CDR3 amino acids: CASSSQGGAGNTIYF. CDR3 sequence (DNA): TGTGCCAGCAGCTCCCAAGGGGGAGCAGGAAACACCATATATTTT.

This clone turned up a few times. The genes are TRBV6-5 and TRBJ1-3, with a weak D call TRBD1 (6 bases). With 6 bases removed from V and 5 bases from J, the gap between germline ends came to 17 bases. Germline assignment: CDR1 MNHEY and CDR2 SVGAGI. The CDR3 length is 15 residues. CDR3 in amino acids: CASRPGGSERNTIYF. CDR3 nucleotide sequence: TGTGCCAGCAGGCCTGGGGGCTCTGAGAGAAACACCATATATTTT.